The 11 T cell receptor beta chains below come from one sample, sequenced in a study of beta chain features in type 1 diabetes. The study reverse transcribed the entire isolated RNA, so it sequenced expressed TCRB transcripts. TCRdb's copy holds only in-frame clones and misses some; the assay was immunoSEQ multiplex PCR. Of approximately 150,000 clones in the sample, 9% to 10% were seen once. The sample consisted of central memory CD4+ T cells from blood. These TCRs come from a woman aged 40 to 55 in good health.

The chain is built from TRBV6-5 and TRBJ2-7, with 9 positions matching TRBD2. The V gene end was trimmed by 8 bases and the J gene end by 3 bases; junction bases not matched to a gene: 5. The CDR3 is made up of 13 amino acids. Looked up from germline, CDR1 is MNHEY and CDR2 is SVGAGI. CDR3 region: CASLAGNRYEQYF. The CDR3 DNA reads TGTGCCAGCCTAGCGGGGAACCGCTACGAGCAGTACTTC.

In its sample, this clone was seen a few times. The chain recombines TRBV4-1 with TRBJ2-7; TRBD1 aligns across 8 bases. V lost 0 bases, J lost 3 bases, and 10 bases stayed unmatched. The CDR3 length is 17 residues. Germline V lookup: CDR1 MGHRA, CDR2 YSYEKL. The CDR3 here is CASSQELVGQGLYEQYF. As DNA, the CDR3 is TGCGCCAGCAGCCAAGAGCTTGTAGGACAGGGACTCTACGAGCAGTACTTC.

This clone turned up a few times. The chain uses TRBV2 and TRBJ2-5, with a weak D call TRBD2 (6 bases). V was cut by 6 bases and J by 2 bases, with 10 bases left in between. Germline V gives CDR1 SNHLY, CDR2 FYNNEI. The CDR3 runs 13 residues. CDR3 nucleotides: TGTGCCAGCAGCCTTAGCGGTCAAGAGACCCAGTACTTC. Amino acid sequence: CASSLSGQETQYF.

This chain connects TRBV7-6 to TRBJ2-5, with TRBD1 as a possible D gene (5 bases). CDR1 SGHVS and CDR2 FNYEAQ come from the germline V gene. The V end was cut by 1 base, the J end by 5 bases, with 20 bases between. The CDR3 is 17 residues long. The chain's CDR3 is CASSLGRWQGRIETQYF. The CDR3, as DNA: TGTGCCAGCAGCTTAGGACGGTGGCAGGGTAGAATTGAGACCCAGTACTTC.

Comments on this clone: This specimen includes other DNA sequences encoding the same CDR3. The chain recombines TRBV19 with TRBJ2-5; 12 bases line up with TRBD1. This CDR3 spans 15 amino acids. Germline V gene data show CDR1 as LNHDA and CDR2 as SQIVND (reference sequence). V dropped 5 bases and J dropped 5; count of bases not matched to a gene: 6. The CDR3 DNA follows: TGTGCCAGTAGTTCGGGGACAGGGGGCGGCGAGACCCAGTACTTC. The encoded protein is CASSSGTGGGETQYF.

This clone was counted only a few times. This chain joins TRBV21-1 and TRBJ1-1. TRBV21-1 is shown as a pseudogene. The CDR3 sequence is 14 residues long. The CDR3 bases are TGTGCCAGCAGCTACTCGCGTGAGGGAACTGAAGCTTTCTTT. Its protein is CASSYSREGTEAFF.

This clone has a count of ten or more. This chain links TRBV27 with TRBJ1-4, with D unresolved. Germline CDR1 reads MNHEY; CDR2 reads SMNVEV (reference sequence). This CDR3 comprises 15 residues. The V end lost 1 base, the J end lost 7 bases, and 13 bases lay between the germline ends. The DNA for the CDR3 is TGTGCCAGCAGTTTATTCCCGGGTGTGGGTGAAAAACTGTTTTTT. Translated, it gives CASSLFPGVGEKLFF.

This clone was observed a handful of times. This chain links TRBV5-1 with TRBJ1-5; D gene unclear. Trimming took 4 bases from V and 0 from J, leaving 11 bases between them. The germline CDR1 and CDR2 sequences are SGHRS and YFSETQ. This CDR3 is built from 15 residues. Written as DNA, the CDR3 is TGCGCCAGCAGCCCCGATGGGCCTAGCAATCAGCCCCAGCATTTT. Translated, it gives CASSPDGPSNQPQHF.

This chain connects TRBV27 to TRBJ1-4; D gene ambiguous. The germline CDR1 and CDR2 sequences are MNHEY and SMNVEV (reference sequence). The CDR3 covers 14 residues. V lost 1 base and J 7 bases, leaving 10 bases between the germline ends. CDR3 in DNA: TGTGCCAGCAGTTTATTCCCGGGAATTGAAAAACTGTTTTTT. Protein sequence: CASSLFPGIEKLFF.

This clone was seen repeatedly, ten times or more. CDR3 amino acids: CASRGRAPSGDSPLHF. CDR3 DNA: TGTGCCAGCAGGGGCCGGGCCCCAAGCGGGGATTCACCCCTCCACTTT. The chain employs TRBV5-4 and TRBJ1-6; no firm D call. This CDR3 spans 16 amino acids. Germline CDR1 is SGHNT and CDR2 is YYREEE (reference sequence). V lost 5 bases, J lost 8 bases, and 20 bases lay in between.

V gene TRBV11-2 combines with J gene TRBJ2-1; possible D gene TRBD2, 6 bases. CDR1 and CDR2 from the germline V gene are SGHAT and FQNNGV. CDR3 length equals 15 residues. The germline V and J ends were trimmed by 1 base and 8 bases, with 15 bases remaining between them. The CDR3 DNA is TGTGCCAGCAGCTTAGGTGACTCCCCGGGGGATGAGCAGTTCTTC. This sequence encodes CASSLGDSPGDEQFF.